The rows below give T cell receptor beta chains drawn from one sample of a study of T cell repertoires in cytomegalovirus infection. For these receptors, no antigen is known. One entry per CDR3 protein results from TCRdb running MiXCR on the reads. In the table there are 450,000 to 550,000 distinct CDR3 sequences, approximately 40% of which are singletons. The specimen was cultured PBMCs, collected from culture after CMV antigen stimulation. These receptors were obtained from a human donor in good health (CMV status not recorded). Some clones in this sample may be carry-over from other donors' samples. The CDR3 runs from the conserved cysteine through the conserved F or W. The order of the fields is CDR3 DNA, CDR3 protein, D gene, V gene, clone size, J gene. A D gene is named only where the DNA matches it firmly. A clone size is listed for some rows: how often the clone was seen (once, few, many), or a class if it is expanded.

TGTGCCAGCAGCCCCCGCGCGACGGGGTGGGTTGGTACGCAGTATTTT | CASSPRATGWVGTQYF | . | TRBV5-4 | few | TRBJ2-3
TGTGCCAGCAGCTTGGTCCCAGGGCGCCCAGATACGCAGTATTTT | CASSLVPGRPDTQYF | . | TRBV7-2 | . | TRBJ2-3
TGTGCCAGTAGTATGGGCAGGGATCAGCCCCAGCATTTT | CASSMGRDQPQHF | . | TRBV19 | many | TRBJ1-5
TGTGCCAGCAGCTCAGGGGGCATCTACAATGAGCAGTTCTTC | CASSSGGIYNEQFF | TRBD1 | TRBV11-2 | . | TRBJ2-1
TGTGCCAGCAGCCGCGGTTTGGAGTGGGAAAAACTGTTTTTT | CASSRGLEWEKLFF | . | TRBV2 | . | TRBJ1-4
TGTGCCAGCAGTGGTCTGGACAGGGGGACTGAAGCTTTCTTT | CASSGLDRGTEAFF | TRBD1 | TRBV6-1 | . | TRBJ1-1
TGTGCCAGTACCGGTGAGGGTAGGGTCGGCTACACCTTC | CASTGEGRVGYTF | . | TRBV19 | few | TRBJ1-2
TGCAGTGCTAGATATTCGCGTACGCAGTATTTT | CSARYSRTQYF | . | TRBV20-1 | . | TRBJ2-3
TGTGCCAGCAGCTTTTTCGCCGGGGAGCTGTTTTTT | CASSFFAGELFF | . | TRBV7-2 | . | TRBJ2-2
TGCGCCAGCAGCCACATTAAATCGGCAGCCGGCCTGTTTTTT | CASSHIKSAAGLFF | . | TRBV4-1 | few | TRBJ1-4
TGCGCCAGCAGCCAACTTGGAGGAAACACCATATATTTT | CASSQLGGNTIYF | . | TRBV4-1 | few | TRBJ1-3
TGTGCCAGTACTAGTCAGCAGGGGACCACAGATACGCAGTATTTT | CASTSQQGTTDTQYF | . | TRBV19 | few | TRBJ2-3
TGTGCCAGCAGCTATAGACTAGCGGGAGCGTACAATGAGCAGTTCTTC | CASSYRLAGAYNEQFF | TRBD2 | TRBV7-6 | few | TRBJ2-1
TGTGCCAGCAGTTACGCGGGGTCCTACTACAATGAGCAGTTCTTC | CASSYAGSYYNEQFF | . | TRBV6-1 | . | TRBJ2-1
TGTGCCAGCAGCGCCGGATATGGCTACACCTTC | CASSAGYGYTF | . | TRBV7-2 | few | TRBJ1-2
TGTGCCAGCTCCTGGGGAGGGGGCACTGAAGCTTTCTTT | CASSWGGGTEAFF | . | TRBV7-2 | many | TRBJ1-1
TGTGCCAGCAGTTACTCCCCGGGGGGACAAGAGACCCAGTACTTC | CASSYSPGGQETQYF | TRBD2 | TRBV6-5 | . | TRBJ2-5
TGTGCCAGCAGCTTTTGGACTTTTTTACGCCCTGGAAACACCATATATTTT | CASSFWTFLRPGNTIYF | . | TRBV7-2 | . | TRBJ1-3
TGTGCCAGCAGCTTAAGGATAGAGCAGTTCTTC | CASSLRIEQFF | . | TRBV7-9 | few | TRBJ2-1
TGTGCCAGCAGTTACGCAGGGACGGGAGGAGAGACCCAGTACTTC | CASSYAGTGGETQYF | TRBD2 | TRBV6-5 | . | TRBJ2-5
TGTGCCAGCAGCTTATCGGGACAGGGAGGATATCAGCCCCAGCATTTT | CASSLSGQGGYQPQHF | TRBD1 | TRBV7-2 | many | TRBJ1-5
TGTGCCAGCAGCCTTTTCGGCTGGTTTAATGAAAAACTGTTTTTT | CASSLFGWFNEKLFF | . | TRBV5-6 | . | TRBJ1-4
TGTGCCAGCAGCGTAGGGGGGGCCTATGGCTACACCTTC | CASSVGGAYGYTF | . | TRBV9 | few | TRBJ1-2
TGTGCCAGCAGCTTAGCCCGGAACACCGGGGAGCTGTTTTTT | CASSLARNTGELFF | . | TRBV7-2 | few | TRBJ2-2
TGCAGTGCTAGAGATAATGGGTATGGCTACACCTTC | CSARDNGYGYTF | . | TRBV20-1 | . | TRBJ1-2
TGTGCCAGCAGGGCCGGGACGGGCCGCGACAATGAGCAGTTCTTC | CASRAGTGRDNEQFF | . | TRBV7-2 | few | TRBJ2-1
TGTGCCAGCAGCTTGGAAGGGTCCACCCTCCACTTT | CASSLEGSTLHF | . | TRBV7-2 | few | TRBJ1-6
TGCGCCAGCAGCCTATCGACAGGGGGCTACTACGAGCAGTACTTC | CASSLSTGGYYEQYF | TRBD1 | TRBV4-3 | . | TRBJ2-7
TGTGCCAGCCGTCCCGACGGAAGGTATGGCTACACCTTC | CASRPDGRYGYTF | . | TRBV12-3/TRBV12-4 | few | TRBJ1-2
TGTGCCAGCAGTGGACAGGCAGTAGGCAATCAGCCCCAGCATTTT | CASSGQAVGNQPQHF | TRBD1 | TRBV6-6 | . | TRBJ1-5
TGCAGTGCCGAGCCGACACGGAACAATGAGCAGTTCTTC | CSAEPTRNNEQFF | . | TRBV20-1 | . | TRBJ2-1
TGTGCCAGCAGTGTCGGACAGGGTGATGAGCAGTTCTTC | CASSVGQGDEQFF | TRBD1 | TRBV6-6 | . | TRBJ2-1
TGTGCCAGCAGTTTCATGCCCGGGGGATCGGAGCAGTTCTTC | CASSFMPGGSEQFF | . | TRBV12-3/TRBV12-4 | . | TRBJ2-1
TGTGCCAGCAGTCCCCCGGGACAGGACATCTATGGCTACACCTTC | CASSPPGQDIYGYTF | TRBD1 | TRBV6-6 | . | TRBJ1-2
TGTGCCAGCAGCTTAGCGACTAGCGGATATGGGGATACGCAGTATTTT | CASSLATSGYGDTQYF | TRBD2 | TRBV7-6 | . | TRBJ2-3
TGTGCCAGCAGCTTACCCCCCCGGGACGGATATGGCTACACCTTC | CASSLPPRDGYGYTF | . | TRBV5-3 | . | TRBJ1-2
TGTGCCAGCAGCTTAGTGGGTCTAGCGGGTGACAATGAGCAGTTCTTC | CASSLVGLAGDNEQFF | TRBD2 | TRBV7-2 | many | TRBJ2-1
TGTGCCAGCAGCTCCAACTTCGACGGGCTCACCGGGGAGCTGTTTTTT | CASSSNFDGLTGELFF | . | TRBV7-9 | few | TRBJ2-2
TGTGCCAGCAATATTGGGGGGGCCACTGAAGCTTTCTTT | CASNIGGATEAFF | . | TRBV6-2/TRBV6-3 | . | TRBJ1-1
TGCGCCAGCAGCCAAGATGACAGGGGGTTGAATCAGCCCCAGCATTTT | CASSQDDRGLNQPQHF | TRBD1 | TRBV4-1 | few | TRBJ1-5
TGTGCCAGCAGTACGCAGGGGGTATCGGGGAGGGCCGAGCAGTTCTTC | CASSTQGVSGRAEQFF | . | TRBV27 | once | TRBJ2-1
TGTGCCAGCAGCAGAACCTACTTCTCCTACGAGCAGTACTTC | CASSRTYFSYEQYF | . | TRBV6-5 | . | TRBJ2-7
TGTGCCAGCAGCTTAGACAGGGCCCATCAGCCCCAGCATTTT | CASSLDRAHQPQHF | . | TRBV7-2 | once | TRBJ1-5